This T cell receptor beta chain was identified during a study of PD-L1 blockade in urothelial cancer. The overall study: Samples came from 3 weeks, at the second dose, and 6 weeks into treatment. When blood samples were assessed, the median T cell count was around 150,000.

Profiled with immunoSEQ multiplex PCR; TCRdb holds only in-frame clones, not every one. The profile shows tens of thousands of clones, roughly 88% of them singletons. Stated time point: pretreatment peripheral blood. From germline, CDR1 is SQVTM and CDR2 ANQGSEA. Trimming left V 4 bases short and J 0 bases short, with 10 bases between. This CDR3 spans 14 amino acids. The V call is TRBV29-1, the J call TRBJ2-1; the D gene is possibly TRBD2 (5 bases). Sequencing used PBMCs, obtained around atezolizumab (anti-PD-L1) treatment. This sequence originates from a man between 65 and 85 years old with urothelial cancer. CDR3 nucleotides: TGCAGCGTTGGGGCTGGAGGCTCCTACAATGAGCAGTTCTTC. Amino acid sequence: CSVGAGGSYNEQFF.